This is a list of T cell receptor beta chains from one sample in a study of T cell changes during pregnancy in multiple sclerosis. Method: immunoSEQ multiplex PCR; TCRdb's copy keeps in-frame clones and lacks some. The sample includes roughly 90,000 clones, just under 95% of them seen just once. The sequenced sample was peripheral blood, obtained in the first trimester of pregnancy. The receptors were gathered from a female donor with multiple sclerosis, enrolled in a pregnancy study. Both conserved end residues are part of each CDR3. A D gene is named only where the DNA matches it firmly. A clone size is listed for some rows: how often the clone was seen (once, few, many), or a class if it is expanded.

V,J,D,size,CDR3,DNA
TRBV28,TRBJ1-6,.,.,CASSLSGINSPLHF,TGTGCCAGCAGTTTATCCGGGATTAATTCACCCCTCCACTTT
TRBV7-9,TRBJ2-7,TRBD1,.,CASSLGQGAGDEQYF,TGTGCCAGCAGCCTGGGACAGGGGGCGGGGGACGAGCAGTACTTC
TRBV7-9,TRBJ2-1,.,once,CASSLLGSSYNEQFF,TGTGCCAGCAGCTTATTAGGGAGCTCCTACAATGAGCAGTTCTTC
TRBV5-1,TRBJ2-2,TRBD2,.,CASSFDRTSRPGELFF,TGCGCCAGCAGCTTCGACCGGACTAGCAGACCCGGGGAGCTGTTTTTT
TRBV6-5,TRBJ1-1,TRBD1,.,CASSYSGTGYTEAFF,TGTGCCAGCAGTTACTCCGGGACAGGGTACACTGAAGCTTTCTTT
TRBV6-6,TRBJ1-1,.,.,CASSYSHSNTEAFF,TGTGCCAGCAGTTACTCGCACAGCAACACTGAAGCTTTCTTT
TRBV27,TRBJ1-1,.,.,CASRPRTPNTEAFF,TGTGCCAGCAGGCCTCGGACACCGAACACTGAAGCTTTCTTT
TRBV9,TRBJ2-2,.,.,CASSVDGGAGELFF,TGTGCCAGCAGCGTAGATGGGGGCGCCGGGGAGCTGTTTTTT
TRBV27,TRBJ2-1,TRBD1,.,CASSFGTGDYNEQFF,TGTGCCAGCAGTTTCGGGACAGGGGATTACAATGAGCAGTTCTTC
TRBV5-1,TRBJ2-1,.,.,CASSWHGWGGDNEQFF,TGCGCCAGCAGCTGGCACGGGTGGGGGGGCGACAATGAGCAGTTCTTC
TRBV6-5,TRBJ1-2,.,.,CASSYSMAGEGYTF,TGTGCCAGCAGTTACTCGATGGCAGGGGAGGGCTACACCTTC
TRBV19,TRBJ1-1,.,.,CASSGRRNTEAFF,TGTGCCAGTAGTGGGAGGAGAAACACTGAAGCTTTCTTT
TRBV9,TRBJ2-1,TRBD1,.,CASSAYRGSWEQFF,TGTGCCAGCAGCGCATACAGGGGGTCGTGGGAGCAGTTCTTC
TRBV9,TRBJ1-1,TRBD1,once,CASSPGGEATEAFF,TGTGCCAGCAGCCCAGGGGGCGAGGCCACTGAAGCTTTCTTT
TRBV4-1,TRBJ1-4,.,.,CASSQEQGSEKLFF,TGCGCCAGCAGCCAAGAGCAGGGAAGTGAAAAACTGTTTTTT
TRBV5-1,TRBJ2-3,TRBD2,few,CASSLAPSSGGDTQYF,TGCGCCAGCAGCTTGGCCCCCTCTAGCGGGGGAGATACGCAGTATTTT
TRBV7-2,TRBJ2-7,TRBD1,few,CASTPGGQSSYEQYF,TGTGCCAGCACCCCAGGGGGACAGAGCTCCTACGAGCAGTACTTC
TRBV6-5,TRBJ1-2,.,.,CASNPRDTYYGYTF,TGTGCCAGCAATCCCCGGGACACGTATTATGGCTACACCTTC
TRBV6-1,TRBJ2-1,.,.,CASSEGGAYNEQFF,TGTGCCAGCAGTGAAGGGGGGGCCTACAATGAGCAGTTCTTC
TRBV4-1,TRBJ2-7,TRBD2,once,CASSQETSGGYYEQYF,TGCGCCAGCAGCCAAGAAACTAGCGGGGGATACTACGAGCAGTACTTC
TRBV4-1,TRBJ2-1,.,.,CASSQLGGVYNEQFF,TGCGCCAGCAGCCAACTAGGGGGGGTTTACAATGAGCAGTTCTTC
TRBV7-6,TRBJ1-1,TRBD1,.,CASSLMPGQRNTEAFF,TGTGCCAGCAGCTTGATGCCGGGACAGAGAAACACTGAAGCTTTCTTT
TRBV5-1,TRBJ1-1,.,.,CASSLSRENTEAFF,TGCGCCAGCAGCTTGTCCAGGGAGAACACTGAAGCTTTCTTT
TRBV19,TRBJ2-1,.,.,CASKDGAYNEQFF,TGTGCCAGTAAGGACGGGGCCTACAATGAGCAGTTCTTC
TRBV9,TRBJ1-2,TRBD1,.,CASRAGTGEDYGYTF,TGTGCCAGCAGGGCCGGGACAGGGGAGGACTATGGCTACACCTTC
TRBV5-1,TRBJ1-1,.,.,CASSPPTLNTEAFF,TGCGCCAGCAGCCCACCGACTCTGAACACTGAAGCTTTCTTT
TRBV6-1,TRBJ1-1,.,.,CASSPISDTEAFF,TGTGCCAGCAGTCCTATTTCCGACACTGAAGCTTTCTTT
TRBV5-4,TRBJ1-1,.,.,CASAGASNTEAFF,TGTGCCAGCGCTGGGGCTTCGAACACTGAAGCTTTCTTT
TRBV5-4,TRBJ2-1,TRBD1,.,CASSIPGTGNTEQFF,TGTGCCAGCAGCATCCCCGGGACAGGAAACACTGAGCAGTTCTTC